This TCR delta chain was obtained from a study of gamma-delta chains in newborns, infants, children. By share, this clone counts as medium-sized. Other nucleotide sequences from this sample produce the same CDR3. TCRdb reprocessed the reads using CATT. The data hold roughly 5,000 delta-chain clones, with approximately 2.7% observed a single time. Per germline, CDR1 GEAIGNYY and CDR2 EKD. CDR3 size: 17 residues. V was pared by 0 bases and J by 0 bases, with 2 bases of the junction left unmatched. This receptor was taken from a child who was a newborn, infant or young child, either healthy, febrile or measles-vaccinated (not recorded which). V is TRDV2 and J is TRDJ2, with 11 bases fitting TRDD3. What was sequenced was blood. CDR3 nucleotide sequence: TGTGCCTGTGACACCGTACTGGGGGATACTTTGACAGCACAACTCTTCTTT. Protein: CACDTVLGDTLTAQLFF.